These 32 T cell receptor beta chains were all obtained from the same sample, sequenced in a study of blood T cell repertoires in COVID-19. The assay was immunoSEQ multiplex PCR, and TCRdb's table has in-frame clones only and misses some. The sample carries roughly 230,000 clones, roughly 87% recorded once. Sequenced material: PBMCs or T cells enriched from blood (not recorded which). The source of these receptors is a man aged 25-40 years in a cohort exposed to, infected with or recovered from COVID-19 (not recorded which).

V gene TRBV3-1 (or the pseudogene TRBV3-2) combines with J gene TRBJ1-1; D remains ambiguous. Per the germline V gene, CDR1 is LGHDT and CDR2 is YNNKEL (reference sequence). Trimming left V 0 bases short and J 5 bases short, with 13 bases between. This CDR3 region has 15 residues. CDR3 region: CASSQDLGSGTEAFF. CDR3 nucleotide sequence: TGTGCCAGCAGCCAAGACCTTGGGTCGGGTACTGAAGCTTTCTTT.

This chain links TRBV19 with TRBJ2-2; 9 bases map to TRBD1. Trimming cost V 5 bases and J 5 bases; bases outside gene matches: 9. From germline, CDR1 is LNHDA and CDR2 SQIVND (reference sequence). There are 16 residues in the CDR3. The DNA for the CDR3 is TGTGCCAGTAGTTCCCCCGGGACAGGGAGGACCGGGGAGCTGTTTTTT. This encodes CASSSPGTGRTGELFF.

The J gene is TRBJ1-3, the V gene TRBV25-1; 8 bases line up with TRBD1. Per germline, CDR1 MGHDK and CDR2 SYGVNS. Trimming took 4 bases from V and 2 from J; bases not matched to a gene: 4. The CDR3 has 15 amino acids. CDR3 loop: CASSALTGAGNTIYF. CDR3 sequence (DNA): TGTGCCAGCAGTGCCCTGACAGGGGCTGGAAACACCATATATTTT. The full variable domain, completed using reference TRBV25-1 and TRBJ1-3, is EADIYQTPRYLVIGTGKKITLECSQTMGHDKMYWYQQDPGMELHLIHYSYGVNSTEKGDLSSESTVSRIRTEHFPLTLESARPSHTSQYLCASSALTGAGNTIYFGEGSWLTVV.

The chain recombines TRBV6-5 with TRBJ1-2; maybe TRBD1 (6 bases). V was shortened by 2 bases and J by 4 bases, with 11 bases between the two germline ends. Germline CDR1 MNHEY, CDR2 SVGAGI. The length of the CDR3 is 14 residues. In nucleotides, the CDR3 is TGTGCCAGCAGTTACACCGGACAGTTCTATGGCTACACCTTC. This codes for CASSYTGQFYGYTF.

The chain carries TRBV11-2 and TRBJ1-2; 10 positions match TRBD1. The CDR3 is made up of 16 amino acids. Germline V lookup: CDR1 SGHAT, CDR2 FQNNGV. The trim removed 4 bases at V and 6 bases at J, leaving 11 bases unmatched. The CDR3 nucleotides read TGTGCCAGCAGCTCCGCCGGGACAGGGGTAAAGGATGGCTACACCTTC. Translating it yields CASSSAGTGVKDGYTF.

The V gene is TRBV5-1, the J gene TRBJ2-1, with 10 bases identical to TRBD2. V shed 4 bases and J 0 bases; nucleotides not matched to a gene: 4. Germline V gene lookup returns CDR1 SGHRS and CDR2 YFSETQ. The CDR3 is made up of 16 amino acids. CDR3 coding DNA: TGCGCCAGCAGCGCAATAGCGGGAGGCTCCTACAATGAGCAGTTCTTC. This gives the protein CASSAIAGGSYNEQFF.

The chain recombines TRBV24-1 with TRBJ2-1, with D perhaps matching TRBD1 (6 bases). The CDR3 has 16 residues. V dropped 1 base and J dropped 5 bases, with 14 bases sitting between them. Germline V gene data show CDR1 as KGHDR and CDR2 as SFDVKD. This CDR3 is CATSDFPGALHNEQFF. The CDR3 bases are TGTGCCACCAGTGATTTTCCAGGGGCCTTACACAATGAGCAGTTCTTC.

The J gene is TRBJ2-2, the V gene TRBV18, with 10 nucleotides matching TRBD1. CDR1 and CDR2 (germline): KGHSH, LQKENI. The ends lost 3 bases at V and 7 bases at J; junction bases unmatched: 8. The CDR3 runs to 16 residues. The CDR3 here is CASSPTTGGADGELFF. CDR3 bases: TGTGCCAGCTCACCGACGACAGGGGGCGCCGACGGGGAGCTGTTTTTT.

The chain employs TRBV6-5 and TRBJ1-6, with D tentatively TRBD1 (5 bases). The germline gives CDR1 MNHEY, CDR2 SVGAGI. V was trimmed by 3 bases and J by 7 bases, leaving 10 bases between them. The CDR3 is 14 amino acids. The CDR3 DNA reads as TGTGCCAGCAGTTATGCAGGGATAAATTCACCCCTCCACTTT. Its protein is CASSYAGINSPLHF.

V usage is TRBV5-1 and J usage is TRBJ2-1; 7 bases agree with TRBD1. The germline gives CDR1 SGHRS, CDR2 YFSETQ. The CDR3 consists of 15 residues. The ends lost 5 bases at V and 4 bases at J; junction bases unmatched: 9. The CDR3 is CASSLTGVAYNEQFF. CDR3 sequence (DNA): TGCGCCAGCAGTCTAACAGGGGTGGCTTACAATGAGCAGTTCTTC.

The chain has TRBV7-3 and TRBJ2-5; D uncertain. V lost 2 bases to trimming and J lost 6 bases, with 16 bases between them. CDR1 and CDR2 from the germline V gene are SGHTA and FQGTGA. The CDR3 runs 15 residues. CDR3 amino acids: CASSLLGGTSKTQYF. The CDR3 DNA sequence: TGTGCCAGCAGCTTACTCGGCGGAACCTCGAAGACCCAGTACTTC.

The rearrangement uses TRBV7-2 and TRBJ2-2, with D perhaps matching TRBD2 (6 bases). This CDR3 is 16 amino acids long. Trimming shortened V by 1 base and J by 4 bases, and 13 bases separated the two germline ends. Germline CDR1 is SGHTA and CDR2 is FQGNSA. CDR3 protein: CASSLGVGGTTGELFF. The CDR3 DNA follows: TGTGCCAGCAGCTTAGGGGTGGGAGGCACCACCGGGGAGCTGTTTTTT. The full variable domain, with the rest looked up from reference TRBV7-2 and TRBJ2-2, is GAGVSQSPSNKVTEKGKDVELRCDPISGHTALYWYRQSLGQGLEFLIYFQGNSAPDKSGLPSDRFSAERTGGSVSTLTIQRTQQEDSAVYLCASSLGVGGTTGELFFGEGSRLTVL.

The chain combines TRBV2 with TRBJ1-5; 7 bases are shared with TRBD1. From germline, CDR1 is SNHLY and CDR2 FYNNEI. The CDR3 sequence is 15 residues long. Germline trimming cut 6 bases from V and 1 base from J; bases unmatched to any gene: 6. DNA of the CDR3: TGTGCCAGCAGACGGGACAGTACGAGCAATCAGCCCCAGCATTTT. Translating gives CASRRDSTSNQPQHF.

The chain joins TRBV18 to TRBJ2-3; perhaps TRBD1 as D (6 bases). The ends were cut back, 5 bases at V and 5 bases at J, with 8 bases in the middle. This CDR3 is built from 12 residues. The germline V gene encodes CDR1 KGHSH and CDR2 LQKENI. The CDR3 is CASSKTGDTQYF. Written as DNA, the CDR3 is TGTGCCAGCTCAAAGACAGGAGATACGCAGTATTTT.

The chain has TRBV5-1 and TRBJ1-6; 10 nucleotides match TRBD1. The CDR3 spans 15 residues. Unmatched junction bases numbered 6, after V lost 3 bases and J lost 9 bases. CDR1 is SGHRS, CDR2 YFSETQ, per germline. Written as DNA, the CDR3 is TGCGCCAGCAGCTACGGGACAGGGGAGAGTTCACCCCTCCACTTT. It translates to CASSYGTGESSPLHF.

In this sample, this clone turned up a few times. The chain links TRBV27 to TRBJ1-4, with D possibly being TRBD1 (5 bases). The CDR3 spans 14 residues. The germline V and J ends were trimmed by 5 bases and 10 bases, with 17 bases remaining between them. The germline gives CDR1 MNHEY, CDR2 SMNVEV (reference sequence). CDR3 protein: CASSIRHPGGKLFF. The CDR3 nucleotides read TGTGCCAGCAGTATAAGACATCCCGGGGGAAAACTGTTTTTT.

This clone was recorded only once. The V call is TRBV15, the J call TRBJ2-3; TRBD2 agrees at 7 bases. The CDR3 spans 16 residues. V lost 1 base to trimming and J lost 0 bases; unmatched junction nucleotides: 4. The germline gives CDR1 LNHNV, CDR2 YYDKDF (reference sequence). The CDR3 DNA sequence: TGTGCCACCAGCAGAGGTGGACTAGGGAGCACAGATACGCAGTATTTT. Protein product: CATSRGGLGSTDTQYF.

The genes are TRBV7-9 and TRBJ2-1, with 7 bases identical to TRBD2. The V gene end was trimmed by 0 bases and the J gene end by 4 bases; junction bases not matched to a gene: 9. This CDR3 comprises 17 residues. Germline V lookup: CDR1 SEHNR, CDR2 FQNEAQ (reference sequence). CDR3 protein: CASSLAPEWGGYNEQFF. The CDR3 DNA is TGTGCCAGCAGCTTAGCCCCTGAGTGGGGGGGGTACAATGAGCAGTTCTTC.

J is TRBJ2-6 and V is TRBV7-3; TRBD2 matches 9 bases. Germline V gene lookup returns CDR1 SGHTA and CDR2 FQGTGA. Trimming removed 3 bases from V and 2 bases from J; junction bases left unmatched: 11. CDR3 length: 19 amino acids. In nucleotides, the CDR3 is TGTGCCAGCAGCTTCCTCCCTGGCGGGGGGGCGCCTGGGGCCAACGTCCTGACTTTC. Protein sequence: CASSFLPGGGAPGANVLTF.

This sequence joins TRBV3-1 (or the pseudogene TRBV3-2) and TRBJ1-2; D possibly corresponds to TRBD1 (6 bases). The CDR3 consists of 14 residues. The germline V gene has CDR1 LGHDT and CDR2 YNNKEL (reference sequence). CDR3 coding DNA: TGTGCTCCCAACGGGGGGCTAACGAACTATGGCTACACCTTC. It encodes CAPNGGLTNYGYTF.

The V and J genes are TRBV28 and TRBJ2-3; 13 positions agree with TRBD2. The germline gives CDR1 MDHEN, CDR2 SYDVKM. The junction had 7 bases not matched to a gene; V was cut back by 7 bases and J by 0 bases. The CDR3 is made up of 17 amino acids. CDR3 protein: CASTPGLAGFSTDTQYF. The CDR3 DNA reads TGTGCCAGCACCCCGGGACTAGCGGGGTTTAGCACAGATACGCAGTATTTT.

This chain joins TRBV6-4 and TRBJ1-2; possible D gene TRBD1, 6 bases. Trimming cost V 3 bases and J 8 bases, with 16 bases left between them. Germline CDR1 and CDR2: MRHNA and SNTAGT. The CDR3 sequence is 14 residues long. CDR3 amino acids: CASSEEGGHGGYTF. Written as DNA, the CDR3 is TGTGCCAGCAGTGAGGAGGGGGGGCATGGAGGCTACACCTTC.

This sequence joins TRBV5-6 and TRBJ2-7; D ambiguous. V was trimmed by 0 bases and J by 0 bases, leaving 7 bases between them. Germline CDR1 reads SGHDT; CDR2 reads YYEEEE. The CDR3 is 14 amino acids. The CDR3 sequence: CASSLGWSSYEQYF. As DNA, the CDR3 is TGTGCCAGCAGCTTGGGCTGGAGCTCCTACGAGCAGTACTTC.

V usage is TRBV19 and J usage is TRBJ1-5; tentatively, D is TRBD1 (6 bases). Germline loops: CDR1 LNHDA, CDR2 SQIVND (reference sequence). This CDR3 is built from 16 residues. V dropped 6 bases and J dropped 6 bases, with 21 bases sitting between them. CDR3 sequence reads: CASSTLGGLGGQPQHF. The CDR3 coding sequence is TGTGCCAGTAGCACCCTGGGGGGGCTCGGGGGTCAGCCCCAGCATTTT.

V and J are TRBV18 and TRBJ2-1, with D maybe TRBD1 (5 bases). This CDR3 comprises 14 residues. Germline V gene sequence: CDR1 KGHSH, CDR2 LQKENI. Trimming took off 3 bases at V and 7 bases at J, with 13 bases between the two ends. The chain's CDR3 is CASSPTVGANEQFF. The CDR3 nucleotides are TGTGCCAGCTCACCGACAGTCGGCGCAAATGAGCAGTTCTTC.

The chain links TRBV14 to TRBJ2-5; TRBD2 matches 7 bases. The CDR3 extends over 13 amino acids. CDR1 and CDR2 from the germline V gene are SGHDN and FVKESK. Trimming cost V 7 bases and J 5 bases; bases outside gene matches: 7. The CDR3 loop reads CASTGRFTETQYF. DNA for the CDR3: TGTGCCAGCACCGGGAGGTTTACGGAGACCCAGTACTTC. Together with reference TRBV14 and TRBJ2-5, the CDR3 gives the full variable domain: EAGVTQFPSHSVIEKGQTVTLRCDPISGHDNLYWYRRVMGKEIKFLLHFVKESKQDESGMPNNRFLAERTGGTYSTLKVQPAELEDSGVYFCASTGRFTETQYFGPGTRLLVL.

The J gene is TRBJ2-2, the V gene TRBV19, with TRBD2 matching over 14 bases. CDR3 length: 17 residues. The V gene end was trimmed by 8 bases and the J gene end by 9 bases; junction bases not matched to a gene: 14. Germline CDR1 and CDR2: LNHDA and SQIVND (reference sequence). CDR3 DNA: TGTGCCAGTGGGGGACAGGGGACTAGCGGGAGTTTACGGGAGCTGTTTTTT. It codes for CASGGQGTSGSLRELFF.

The V and J genes are TRBV19 and TRBJ2-4, with D possibly being TRBD1 (6 bases). The ends were cut back, 5 bases at V and 3 bases at J, with 17 bases in the middle. CDR1 is LNHDA and CDR2 is SQIVND in the germline V gene (reference sequence). The CDR3 has 16 amino acids. The CDR3 sequence: CASSFPGTRGKNIQYF. CDR3 DNA sequence: TGTGCCAGTAGTTTCCCCGGGACCAGGGGCAAAAACATTCAGTACTTC.

The CDR3 DNA reads as TGTGCCAGCAGCGTACAGACTATCACTACAACAGATACGCAGTATTTT. Its protein product is CASSVQTITTTDTQYF. The chain joins TRBV9 to TRBJ2-3, with D possibly being TRBD2 (5 bases). This CDR3 is 16 amino acids long. The germline V gene encodes CDR1 SGDLS and CDR2 YYNGEE. Between the trimmed V and J ends, which lost 1 base and 3 bases, there was a span of 15 bases.

This clone appeared a few times. The chain joins TRBV28 to TRBJ1-5; no firm D call. This CDR3 has 15 amino acids. V was shortened by 6 bases and J by 2 bases, with 14 bases between the two germline ends. The germline CDR1 and CDR2 sequences are MDHEN and SYDVKM. The CDR3 nucleotides are TGTGCCAGCAGCAAGGCCGCGGGCGGCAATCAGCCCCAGCATTTT. As protein: CASSKAAGGNQPQHF.

This clone has a handful of counts. The gene calls are TRBV10-1 and TRBJ2-3, with D tentatively TRBD2 (5 bases). The germline gives CDR1 WNHNN, CDR2 SYGVQD (reference sequence). The CDR3 has 13 amino acids. V shed 6 bases and J shed 3 bases, with 10 bases lying between them. The CDR3 sequence is CASSAWRTDTQYF. The CDR3, as DNA: TGCGCCAGCAGCGCATGGAGGACAGATACGCAGTATTTT.

The chain is built from TRBV29-1 and TRBJ1-2; no definite D call. The V and J ends lost 1 base and 3 bases respectively, with 12 bases between them. This CDR3 region has 14 residues. Germline CDR1 is SQVTM and CDR2 is ANQGSEA. The CDR3 sequence: CSVEVGGRDYGYTF. As DNA, the CDR3 is TGCAGCGTTGAAGTTGGAGGGCGCGACTATGGCTACACCTTC.